Listed below are T cell receptor beta chains from one sample, sequenced in a study of cytomegalovirus exposure and HLA in healthy donors. Clones were read by immunoSEQ multiplex PCR, and TCRdb kept only the in-frame ones, dropping some. The repertoire has over 200,000 clones, around 88% of them found once; the top ten carry 2.9%. Sequencing was done on a sample of PBMCs. The receptor set was obtained from a woman between 18 and 30 years old in good health and CMV-seronegative. Each CDR3 is given with its conserved first and last residue. D genes are given only for firm matches. Clone size is not always given. Where it is, it says once, few, many or a class for expanded clones.

abundance: NA; j_gene: TRBJ2-7; v_gene: TRBV5-1; d_gene: TRBD1; CDR3nt: TGCGCCAGCAGCTGGAACCGGGACAGGGGGTACGAGCAGTACTTC; CDR3aa: CASSWNRDRGYEQYF
abundance: NA; j_gene: TRBJ2-3; v_gene: TRBV19; d_gene: NA; CDR3nt: TGTGCCAGTAGTGACGATCACAGGGATTTGGAGAATACGCAGTATTTT; CDR3aa: CASSDDHRDLENTQYF
abundance: NA; j_gene: TRBJ2-7; v_gene: TRBV14; d_gene: TRBD2; CDR3nt: TGTGCCAGCAGCCAAGGACGACTAGCGATACCCTACGAGCAGTACTTC; CDR3aa: CASSQGRLAIPYEQYF
abundance: NA; j_gene: TRBJ2-3; v_gene: TRBV10-3; d_gene: NA; CDR3nt: TGTGCCATCAGTGACGACATCGATACGCAGTATTTT; CDR3aa: CAISDDIDTQYF
abundance: NA; j_gene: TRBJ2-3; v_gene: TRBV5-6; d_gene: NA; CDR3nt: TGTGCCAGCAGCTTGCGAGATACGCAGTATTTT; CDR3aa: CASSLRDTQYF
abundance: NA; j_gene: TRBJ2-7; v_gene: TRBV4-2; d_gene: TRBD2; CDR3nt: TGTGCCAGCAGCCAAGACACGAATAGCGGGAGTTACGAGCAGTACTTC; CDR3aa: CASSQDTNSGSYEQYF
abundance: NA; j_gene: TRBJ2-3; v_gene: TRBV5-1; d_gene: NA; CDR3nt: TGCGCCAGCAGCGCCGGGACTGGGGCAACAGATACGCAGTATTTT; CDR3aa: CASSAGTGATDTQYF
abundance: NA; j_gene: TRBJ2-5; v_gene: TRBV2; d_gene: TRBD1; CDR3nt: TGTGCCAGCAGCATCGACAGGGGAGGAGAGACCCAGTACTTC; CDR3aa: CASSIDRGGETQYF
abundance: NA; j_gene: TRBJ1-1; v_gene: TRBV6-6; d_gene: NA; CDR3nt: TGTGCCAGCAGTTACTCCGGGGGGGGCACTGAAGCTTTCTTT; CDR3aa: CASSYSGGGTEAFF
abundance: NA; j_gene: TRBJ1-4; v_gene: TRBV7-9; d_gene: TRBD1; CDR3nt: TGTGCCAGCAGCCCGGGACAGATTGAAAAACTGTTTTTT; CDR3aa: CASSPGQIEKLFF
abundance: NA; j_gene: TRBJ2-7; v_gene: TRBV4-1; d_gene: NA; CDR3nt: TGCGCCAGCAGCCAAGTTCCTCTACAGACCTACGAGCAGTACTTC; CDR3aa: CASSQVPLQTYEQYF
abundance: once; j_gene: TRBJ1-2; v_gene: TRBV6-1; d_gene: TRBD1; CDR3nt: TGTGCCAGCAGCCGGACAGGGGACTATGGCTACACCTTC; CDR3aa: CASSRTGDYGYTF
abundance: NA; j_gene: TRBJ1-1; v_gene: TRBV11-1; d_gene: TRBD1; CDR3nt: TGTGCCAGCAGCTTCGGACTGGGACAGGCGGACACTGAAGCTTTCTTT; CDR3aa: CASSFGLGQADTEAFF
abundance: NA; j_gene: TRBJ2-7; v_gene: TRBV20-1; d_gene: NA; CDR3nt: TGCAGTGCCGGTAGCTCCTACGAGCAGTACTTC; CDR3aa: CSAGSSYEQYF
abundance: NA; j_gene: TRBJ2-5; v_gene: TRBV9; d_gene: TRBD2; CDR3nt: TGTGCCAGCAGGGGAGGGAGGGAGACCCAGTACTTC; CDR3aa: CASRGGRETQYF
abundance: once; j_gene: TRBJ2-1; v_gene: TRBV6-5; d_gene: TRBD2; CDR3nt: TGTGCCGACGAAACTAGCGGTTCCTACAATGAGCAGTTCTTC; CDR3aa: CADETSGSYNEQFF
abundance: NA; j_gene: TRBJ1-1; v_gene: TRBV10-1; d_gene: NA; CDR3nt: TGCGCCAGCAAGAGGTCTGTCGGGGCTTTCTTT; CDR3aa: CASKRSVGAFF
abundance: NA; j_gene: TRBJ2-7; v_gene: TRBV7-2; d_gene: NA; CDR3nt: TGTGCCAGCAGCTTATCCCCCCGCGGGTCATACGAGCAGTACTTC; CDR3aa: CASSLSPRGSYEQYF
abundance: NA; j_gene: TRBJ2-7; v_gene: TRBV2; d_gene: TRBD1; CDR3nt: TGTGCCAGCAGCGTGACAGGGAGCGAGCAGTACTTC; CDR3aa: CASSVTGSEQYF
abundance: NA; j_gene: TRBJ2-5; v_gene: TRBV25-1; d_gene: TRBD1; CDR3nt: TGTGCCAGCAGTTGGGACAGCCAAGAGACCCAGTACTTC; CDR3aa: CASSWDSQETQYF
abundance: NA; j_gene: TRBJ2-3; v_gene: TRBV29-1; d_gene: TRBD2; CDR3nt: TGCAGCGTTGTCGGACCTAGCGGGAGTGCTTGGGGCACAGATACGCAGTATTTT; CDR3aa: CSVVGPSGSAWGTDTQYF
abundance: once; j_gene: TRBJ2-1; v_gene: TRBV19; d_gene: NA; CDR3nt: TGTGCCAGTAGTTATTCGGGTACATCCTACAATGAGCAGTTCTTC; CDR3aa: CASSYSGTSYNEQFF
abundance: NA; j_gene: TRBJ1-5; v_gene: TRBV28; d_gene: TRBD1; CDR3nt: TGTGCCTGCCGGACAGGGGCGTCCGCCCAGCATTTT; CDR3aa: CACRTGASAQHF
abundance: NA; j_gene: TRBJ1-5; v_gene: TRBV6-1; d_gene: TRBD1; CDR3nt: TGTGCCAGCAAGAGGACAGGGGAGGGTCAGCCCCAGCATTTT; CDR3aa: CASKRTGEGQPQHF
abundance: NA; j_gene: TRBJ1-4; v_gene: TRBV11-2; d_gene: NA; CDR3nt: TGTGCCAGCAGCTTAGGGCAGCTAGCAACTAATGAAAAACTGTTTTTT; CDR3aa: CASSLGQLATNEKLFF
abundance: few; j_gene: TRBJ2-5; v_gene: TRBV5-1; d_gene: NA; CDR3nt: TGCGCCAGCGCCCTAGCCTACGAAGAGACCCAGTACTTC; CDR3aa: CASALAYEETQYF
abundance: NA; j_gene: TRBJ1-5; v_gene: TRBV28; d_gene: NA; CDR3nt: TGTGCCAGCAGTTGGACAGACAATCAGCCCCAGCATTTT; CDR3aa: CASSWTDNQPQHF
abundance: NA; j_gene: TRBJ1-5; v_gene: TRBV18; d_gene: NA; CDR3nt: TGTGCCAGCTCACCAAAACAGGGCACCAGCAATCAGCCCCAGCATTTT; CDR3aa: CASSPKQGTSNQPQHF
abundance: once; j_gene: TRBJ2-7; v_gene: TRBV4-3; d_gene: TRBD2; CDR3nt: TGCGCCAGCAGCCAAGAAGGACTAGTTTCCTACGAGCAGTACTTC; CDR3aa: CASSQEGLVSYEQYF
abundance: NA; j_gene: TRBJ2-7; v_gene: TRBV6-6; d_gene: NA; CDR3nt: TGTGCCAGCAGGGGGCTTTCCGACGAGCAGTACTTC; CDR3aa: CASRGLSDEQYF
abundance: few; j_gene: TRBJ1-1; v_gene: TRBV19; d_gene: TRBD1; CDR3nt: TGTGCCAGTAGTAAGGGGGGACAGGGATGGAAGACTGAAGCTTTCTTT; CDR3aa: CASSKGGQGWKTEAFF
abundance: NA; j_gene: TRBJ2-1; v_gene: TRBV28; d_gene: TRBD1; CDR3nt: TGTGCCAGCAGTAGGGACAGGGGAGTGATCAATGAGCAGTTCTTC; CDR3aa: CASSRDRGVINEQFF
abundance: NA; j_gene: TRBJ2-3; v_gene: TRBV30; d_gene: TRBD1; CDR3nt: TGTGCCTCGGCGACAGGGCCATCTAGCACAGATACGCAGTATTTT; CDR3aa: CASATGPSSTDTQYF
abundance: NA; j_gene: TRBJ1-1; v_gene: TRBV7-8; d_gene: NA; CDR3nt: TGTGCCAGCAGCTTAAGAATGGGAGAGAACACTGAAGCTTTCTTT; CDR3aa: CASSLRMGENTEAFF